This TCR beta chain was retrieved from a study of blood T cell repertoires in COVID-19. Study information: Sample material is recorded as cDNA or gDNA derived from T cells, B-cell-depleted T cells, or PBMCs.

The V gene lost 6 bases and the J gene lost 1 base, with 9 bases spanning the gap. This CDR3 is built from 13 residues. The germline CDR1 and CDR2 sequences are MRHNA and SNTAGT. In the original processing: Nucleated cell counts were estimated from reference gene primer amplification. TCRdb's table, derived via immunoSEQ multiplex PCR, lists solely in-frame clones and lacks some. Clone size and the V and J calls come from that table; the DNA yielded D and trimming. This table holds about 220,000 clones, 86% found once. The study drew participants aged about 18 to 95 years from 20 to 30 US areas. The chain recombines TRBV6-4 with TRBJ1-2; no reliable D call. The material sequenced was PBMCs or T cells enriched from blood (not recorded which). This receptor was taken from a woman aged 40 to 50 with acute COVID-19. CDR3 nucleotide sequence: TGTGCCAGCAGGAAAGCGGATAACTATGGCTACACCTTC. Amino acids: CASRKADNYGYTF.